Below, 31 T cell receptor beta chains from the same sample are listed, as sequenced in a study of response to subunit inactivated influenza vaccine. MiXCR was run by TCRdb on the RT-PCR reads, yielding one entry per CDR3 protein. The table lists approximately 680,000 distinct CDR3 sequences, approximately 15% of them singletons, with roughly 10% in the top ten. The sample was PBMCs from blood, taken 11 to 12 days after vaccination. The receptors were gathered from a man aged 50 or older who received an inactivated influenza vaccine.

V and J are TRBV29-1 and TRBJ1-1; tentative D call: TRBD1 (6 bases). Trimming removed 8 bases from V and 3 bases from J, with 10 bases in between. This CDR3 has 11 residues. Germline assignment: CDR1 SQVTM and CDR2 ANQGSEA. The CDR3 DNA reads as TGCAGCCTACGGACAGACACTGAAGCTTTCTTT. Encoded protein: CSLRTDTEAFF.

The chain uses TRBV25-1 and TRBJ2-3; 9 nucleotides align to TRBD2. Germline loops: CDR1 MGHDK, CDR2 SYGVNS. The CDR3 has 19 amino acids. With 6 bases clipped from V and 1 base from J, the junction kept 17 bases outside the gene matches. The CDR3 nucleotides are TGTGCCAGCAGGTTTGTAGCGGGGGCGCCGAAACCTGGCACAGATACGCAGTATTTT. It is translated as CASRFVAGAPKPGTDTQYF.

The chain couples TRBV7-2 to TRBJ1-2, with no clear D. With 1 base removed from V and 4 bases from J, the gap between germline ends came to 10 bases. This CDR3 comprises 14 residues. Germline CDR1 SGHTA, CDR2 FQGNSA. CDR3 DNA sequence: TGTGCCAGCAGCTTAGACGGCCCTCCCTATGGCTACACCTTC. Residues: CASSLDGPPYGYTF.

Only a few counts were recorded for this clonotype. The chain is built from TRBV4-3 and TRBJ1-2; D is perhaps TRBD1 (5 bases). CDR3 length: 15 residues. Per germline, CDR1 LGHNA and CDR2 YSLEER. V lost 0 bases and J 3 bases, leaving 11 bases between the germline ends. CDR3: CASSQERRGYYGYTF. The CDR3 DNA follows: TGCGCCAGCAGCCAAGAGAGGAGGGGCTACTATGGCTACACCTTC.

The V call is TRBV2, the J call TRBJ1-5, with D maybe TRBD1 (6 bases). CDR3 length: 14 residues. The germline CDR1 and CDR2 sequences are SNHLY and FYNNEI. Trimming took off 7 bases at V and 7 bases at J, with 17 bases between the two ends. CDR3 amino acids: CASNGQMQQQPQHF. The CDR3, as DNA: TGTGCCAGCAACGGACAGATGCAGCAACAGCCCCAGCATTTT. Full variable domain (remainder filled in from reference TRBV2 and TRBJ1-5): EPEVTQTPSHQVTQMGQEVILRCVPISNHLYFYWYRQILGQKVEFLVSFYNNEISEKSEIFDDQFSVERPDGSNFTLKIRSTKLEDSAMYFCASNGQMQQQPQHFGDGTRLSIL.

The CDR3 region is CASSSGQSSYGYTF. The DNA for the CDR3 is TGTGCCAGCAGCTCGGGGCAAAGCTCCTATGGCTACACCTTC. V and J are TRBV11-1 and TRBJ1-2; the D gene is possibly TRBD1 (5 bases). Per the germline V gene, CDR1 is SGHAT and CDR2 is FQDESV (reference sequence). Trimming took off 4 bases at V and 4 bases at J, with 13 bases between the two ends. The CDR3 extends over 14 amino acids.

The V gene is TRBV28, the J gene TRBJ2-5; perhaps TRBD1 as D (5 bases). This CDR3 is built from 14 residues. From germline, CDR1 is MDHEN and CDR2 SYDVKM. V was shortened by 5 bases and J by 2 bases, with 12 bases between the two germline ends. The CDR3 nucleotides are TGTGCCAGCAGTGGGCAGGGTCCACAAGAGACCCAGTACTTC. It specifies CASSGQGPQETQYF.

This chain links TRBV12-3 or TRBV12-4 with TRBJ2-7; D is undetermined. Trimming cost V 5 bases and J 4 bases, with 12 bases left between them. The CDR3 runs 13 residues. CDR3 nucleotides: TGTGCCAGCAGTCTCTCCCACCTATACGAGCAGTACTTC. Translated: CASSLSHLYEQYF.

V and J are TRBV5-1 and TRBJ2-4; a possible D gene is TRBD2 (6 bases). Germline-derived CDR1 and CDR2 are SGHRS and YFSETQ. V was trimmed by 5 bases and J by 9 bases, leaving 18 bases between them. The length of the CDR3 is 14 residues. The CDR3 DNA follows: TGCGCCAGCAGTGGGGAGGCCCCCCCCGGCATTCAGTACTTC. Translation: CASSGEAPPGIQYF.

The chain employs TRBV6-4 and TRBJ2-1, with D tentatively TRBD2 (7 bases). Germline V gives CDR1 MRHNA, CDR2 SNTAGT. The CDR3 has 14 residues. The V and J ends lost 0 bases and 6 bases respectively, with 9 bases between them. The CDR3 bases are TGTGCCAGCAGTGACTCGGGGGGGGCCAATGAGCAGTTCTTC. Translating gives CASSDSGGANEQFF.

V and J are TRBV5-6 and TRBJ1-1, with D possibly TRBD1 on 5 matching bases. Between the trimmed V and J ends, which lost 3 bases and 5 bases, there was a span of 11 bases. CDR3 length: 13 amino acids. Germline V gene lookup returns CDR1 SGHDT and CDR2 YYEEEE. In DNA form, the CDR3 reads TGTGCCAGCAGCTCTGACAGTAAAACTGAAGCTTTCTTT. Translation gives CASSSDSKTEAFF.

The V call is TRBV19, the J call TRBJ2-1; D is ambiguous. Germline V gene lookup returns CDR1 LNHDA and CDR2 SQIVND (reference sequence). Trimming pared 2 bases from V and 6 bases from J, leaving 8 bases between. This CDR3 is built from 13 residues. The CDR3 nucleotides read TGTGCCAGTAGTATAAGCTGGAGCAATGAGCAGTTCTTC. Translation: CASSISWSNEQFF.

This clonotype was seen many times. This chain uses TRBV5-1 with TRBJ2-2; D is unclear. The CDR3 extends over 15 amino acids. Germline CDR1 reads SGHRS; CDR2 reads YFSETQ. V was cut by 4 bases and J by 4 bases, with 14 bases left in between. The CDR3 DNA reads as TGCGCCAGCAGCCCCTCATCCACCCGCACCGGGGAGCTGTTTTTT. Protein: CASSPSSTRTGELFF.

The chain links TRBV20-1 to TRBJ2-4; no definite D call. Germline loops: CDR1 DFQATT, CDR2 SNEGSKA (reference sequence). This CDR3 has 15 residues. Trimming shortened V by 2 bases and J by 0 bases, and 11 bases separated the two germline ends. The CDR3 sequence is CSARFRGLAKNIQYF. CDR3 coding DNA: TGCAGTGCTAGATTTAGAGGTTTAGCCAAAAACATTCAGTACTTC.

This clonotype was counted only a few times. The CDR3 spells CASSYGGAPLLLTF. CDR3 in DNA: TGTGCCAGCAGTTACGGGGGGGCCCCCCTCCTCCTGACTTTC. This chain joins TRBV6-2 or TRBV6-3 and TRBJ2-6, with a possible D match to TRBD2 (7 bases). Germline V gene data show CDR1 as MNHEY and CDR2 as SVGEGT. The CDR3 covers 14 residues. Trimming left V 2 bases short and J 14 bases short, with 16 bases between.

This clonotype was counted many times. This chain joins TRBV7-2 and TRBJ1-6, with D possibly being TRBD1 (6 bases). Trimming removed 5 bases from V and 8 bases from J, with 16 bases in between. CDR1 and CDR2 from the germline V gene are SGHTA and FQGNSA. CDR3 length: 15 residues. Written as DNA, the CDR3 is TGTGCCAGCAGCACCAGACAGGACCCGGATTCACCCCTCCACTTT. This translates into CASSTRQDPDSPLHF.

The chain joins TRBV7-9 to TRBJ2-5; D call uncertain. From germline, CDR1 is SEHNR and CDR2 FQNEAQ (reference sequence). V lost 4 bases to trimming and J lost 2 bases, with 8 bases between them. This CDR3 has 13 residues. DNA of the CDR3: TGTGCCAGCAGCTCCCTCGGACAAGAGACCCAGTACTTC. Its translation: CASSSLGQETQYF.

The V and J genes are TRBV6-5 and TRBJ1-2; tentatively, D is TRBD1 (5 bases). Germline V gene sequence: CDR1 MNHEY, CDR2 SVGAGI. The CDR3 is 14 residues long. V shed 4 bases and J shed 4 bases, with 13 bases lying between them. As DNA, the CDR3 is TGTGCCAGCAGTTGGGGGGGAGCTCCCTATGGCTACACCTTC. It is translated as CASSWGGAPYGYTF.

The chain has TRBV4-1 and TRBJ2-7, with D possibly TRBD2 on 6 matching bases. Trimming pared 2 bases from V and 3 bases from J, leaving 32 bases between. The CDR3 is made up of 21 amino acids. The germline gives CDR1 MGHRA, CDR2 YSYEKL. The CDR3 loop reads CASSQYSIAGLGPSRSYEQYF. The CDR3, as DNA: TGCGCCAGCAGCCAATATAGCATTGCGGGACTCGGACCCTCACGAAGCTACGAGCAGTACTTC.

This sequence joins TRBV15 and TRBJ2-1; 8 bases map to TRBD2. V dropped 0 bases and J dropped 7; count of bases not matched to a gene: 8. This CDR3 is built from 16 residues. Germline V gives CDR1 LNHNV, CDR2 YYDKDF (reference sequence). The CDR3 here is CATSRDRGGTLNEQFF. CDR3 bases: TGTGCCACCAGCAGAGATCGGGGGGGGACTTTGAATGAGCAGTTCTTC.

This chain joins TRBV3-1 and TRBJ2-2, with D possibly matching TRBD1 (5 bases). CDR1 is LGHDT and CDR2 is YNNKEL in the germline V gene (reference sequence). There are 13 residues in the CDR3. CDR3 DNA sequence: TGTGCGACCAGGGCAGTTCTGACCGGGGAGCTGTTTTTT. Its translation is CATRAVLTGELFF. Using reference TRBV3-1 and TRBJ2-2 for the parts outside the CDR3, the full variable domain is DTAVSQTPKYLVTQMGNDKSIKCEQNLGHDTMYWYKQDSKKFLKIMFSYNNKELIINETVPNRFSPKSPDKAHLNLHINSLELGDSAVYFCATRAVLTGELFFGEGSRLTVL.

V and J are TRBV18 and TRBJ2-5; D is possibly TRBD1 or TRBD2 (5 bases each). Germline V gene lookup returns CDR1 KGHSH and CDR2 LQKENI. This CDR3 has 15 residues. V lost 6 bases and J lost 2, with 16 bases in between. CDR3 coding DNA: TGTGCCAGCTCCCCCCCCGGGACCCCGCAAGAGACCCAGTACTTC. It translates to CASSPPGTPQETQYF.

This clonotype was observed a few times. The rearrangement uses TRBV28 and TRBJ1-5, with D perhaps TRBD1 (5 bases). This CDR3 has 15 residues. Germline values: CDR1 MDHEN, CDR2 SYDVKM. The V and J ends lost 5 bases and 7 bases respectively, with 18 bases between them. CDR3 sequence reads: CASSTIRDRGQPQHF. CDR3 nucleotide sequence: TGTGCCAGCAGTACAATCCGGGACCGGGGACAGCCCCAGCATTTT. Full variable domain (outside the CDR3, taken from reference TRBV28 and TRBJ1-5): DVKVTQSSRYLVKRTGEKVFLECVQDMDHENMFWYRQDPGLGLRLIYFSYDVKMKEKGDIPEGYSVSREKKERFSLILESASTNQTSMYLCASSTIRDRGQPQHFGDGTRLSIL.

The chain combines TRBV7-2 with TRBJ1-2; 8 nucleotides line up with TRBD1. CDR1 and CDR2 (germline): SGHTA, FQGNSA. Germline trimming cut 5 bases from V and 4 bases from J; bases unmatched to any gene: 9. The CDR3 is 15 residues long. CDR3 region: CASSNDRGLVYGYTF. CDR3 DNA sequence: TGTGCCAGCAGCAATGACAGGGGTTTAGTCTATGGCTACACCTTC.

This chain connects TRBV5-1 to TRBJ2-7, with 9 nucleotides matching TRBD2. J gave up 2 bases and V 4 bases, and 4 bases lay outside the gene matches. Germline CDR1 is SGHRS and CDR2 is YFSETQ. The CDR3 totals 14 residues. The CDR3 spells CASSNAGGPYEQYF. As DNA, the CDR3 is TGCGCCAGCAGCAACGCGGGAGGGCCCTACGAGCAGTACTTC.

A few counts support this clonotype. The V and J genes are TRBV29-1 and TRBJ2-5; 14 positions agree with TRBD2. Germline CDR1 is SQVTM and CDR2 is ANQGSEA. V lost 5 bases, J lost 2 bases, and 13 bases stayed unmatched. CDR3 length: 18 amino acids. The CDR3 coding sequence is TGCAGCGTTCGACCGAGGACTAGCGGGAGGCGCAGTCAAGAGACCCAGTACTTC. Translating it yields CSVRPRTSGRRSQETQYF. Combining the CDR3 with reference TRBV29-1 and TRBJ2-5 gives the whole variable domain SAVISQKPSRDICQRGTSLTIQCQVDSQVTMMFWYRQQPGQSLTLIATANQGSEATYESGFVIDKFPISRPNLTFSTLTVSNMSPEDSSIYLCSVRPRTSGRRSQETQYFGPGTRLLVL.

The table lists this clonotype with many counts. The chain employs TRBV25-1 and TRBJ2-2; no definite D call. CDR1 is MGHDK, CDR2 SYGVNS, per germline. The CDR3 consists of 13 residues. Between the trimmed V and J ends, which lost 0 bases and 2 bases, there was a span of 1 base. As DNA, the CDR3 is TGTGCCAGCAGTGAATATAACACCGGGGAGCTGTTTTTT. Encoded protein: CASSEYNTGELFF.

This clonotype has more than one count but fewer than ten. The chain links TRBV12-3 or TRBV12-4 to TRBJ2-7; TRBD1 aligns across 11 bases. The CDR3 sequence is 15 residues long. Trimming removed 6 bases from V and 3 bases from J; junction bases left unmatched: 7. CDR3 nucleotide sequence: TGTGCCAGCAGACCCGCCGGGACAGGGGGCTACGAGCAGTACTTC. Its translation is CASRPAGTGGYEQYF.

The chain combines TRBV5-1 with TRBJ2-1; TRBD2 agrees at 11 bases. The CDR3 length is 15 residues. Germline trimming cut 4 bases from V and 7 bases from J; bases unmatched to any gene: 7. In germline, CDR1 is SGHRS, CDR2 YFSETQ. This chain's CDR3 is CASSKTSGNRNEQFF. As DNA, the CDR3 is TGCGCCAGCAGCAAGACTAGCGGGAATAGGAATGAGCAGTTCTTC.

This clonotype came up a few times. The chain has TRBV4-3 and TRBJ1-2, with TRBD1 identical over 8 bases. J lost 0 bases, V lost 2 bases, and 5 bases had no gene match. Germline V lookup: CDR1 LGHNA, CDR2 YSLEER. The CDR3 is 16 residues long. The CDR3 loop is CASSQIGTGPNYGYTF. CDR3 sequence (DNA): TGCGCCAGCAGCCAAATTGGGACAGGCCCTAACTATGGCTACACCTTC.

This clonotype was counted many times. The CDR3 DNA follows: TGCAGTGCTCCCTCTAGTGGCTACAATGAGCAGTTCTTC. Residues: CSAPSSGYNEQFF. The genes are TRBV20-1 and TRBJ2-1; D gene unclear. The V gene lost 5 bases and the J gene lost 3 bases, with 11 bases spanning the gap. Germline V lookup: CDR1 DFQATT, CDR2 SNEGSKA (reference sequence). This CDR3 region has 13 residues.